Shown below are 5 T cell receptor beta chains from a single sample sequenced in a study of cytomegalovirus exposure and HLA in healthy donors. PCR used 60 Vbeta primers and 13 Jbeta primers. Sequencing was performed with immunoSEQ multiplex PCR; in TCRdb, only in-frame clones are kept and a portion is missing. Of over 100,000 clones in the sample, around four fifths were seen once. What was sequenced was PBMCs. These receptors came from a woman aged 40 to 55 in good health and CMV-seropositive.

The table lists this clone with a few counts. CDR3 coding DNA: TGTGCCTGGGGATCAGGGGGCTCTGGAAACACCATATATTTT. Protein sequence: CAWGSGGSGNTIYF. The chain carries TRBV30 and TRBJ1-3; 7 bases agree with TRBD1. With 5 bases clipped from V and 0 bases from J, the junction kept 4 bases outside the gene matches. Germline CDR1 reads GTSNPN; CDR2 reads SVGIG (reference sequence). The CDR3 runs to 14 residues.

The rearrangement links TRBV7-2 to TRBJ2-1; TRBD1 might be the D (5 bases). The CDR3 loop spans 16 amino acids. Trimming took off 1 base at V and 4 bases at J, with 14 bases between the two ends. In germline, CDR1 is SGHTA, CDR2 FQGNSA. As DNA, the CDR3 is TGTGCCAGCAGCTTAGTTGGACACGGCTTATACAATGAGCAGTTCTTC. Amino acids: CASSLVGHGLYNEQFF.

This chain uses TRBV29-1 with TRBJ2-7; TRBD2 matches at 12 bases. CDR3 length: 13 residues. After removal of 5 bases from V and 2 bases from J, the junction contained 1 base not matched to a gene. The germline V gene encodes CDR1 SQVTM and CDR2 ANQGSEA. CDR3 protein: CSVTSGGTYEQYF. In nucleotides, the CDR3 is TGCAGCGTTACTAGCGGGGGGACCTACGAGCAGTACTTC.

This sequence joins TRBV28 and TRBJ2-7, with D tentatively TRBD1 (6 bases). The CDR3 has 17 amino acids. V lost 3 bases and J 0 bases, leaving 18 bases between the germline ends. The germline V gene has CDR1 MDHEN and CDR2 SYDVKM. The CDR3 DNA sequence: TGTGCCAGCAGTTTTATAATTGGGACACACTTCTCCTACGAGCAGTACTTC. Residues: CASSFIIGTHFSYEQYF.

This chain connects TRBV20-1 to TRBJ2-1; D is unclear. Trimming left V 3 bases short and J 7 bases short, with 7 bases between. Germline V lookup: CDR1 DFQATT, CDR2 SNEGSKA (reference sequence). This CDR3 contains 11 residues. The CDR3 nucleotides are TGCAGTGCTAGTAACAAGAATGAGCAGTTCTTC. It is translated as CSASNKNEQFF.